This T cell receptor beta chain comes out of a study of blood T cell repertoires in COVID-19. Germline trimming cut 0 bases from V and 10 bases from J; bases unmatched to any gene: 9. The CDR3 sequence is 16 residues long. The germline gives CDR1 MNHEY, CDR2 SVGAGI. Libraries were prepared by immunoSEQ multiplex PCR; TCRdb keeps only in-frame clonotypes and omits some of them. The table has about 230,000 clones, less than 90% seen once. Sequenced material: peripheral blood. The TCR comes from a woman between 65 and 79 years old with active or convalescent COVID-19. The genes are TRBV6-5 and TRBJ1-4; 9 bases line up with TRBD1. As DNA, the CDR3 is TGTGCCAGCAGTTACTCCTCCGGGACAGGGTCCGGAAAACTGTTTTTT. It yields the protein CASSYSSGTGSGKLFF.